The clone carrying this TCR beta chain was recorded a few times. Its antigen is not identified. Trimming left V 1 base short and J 0 bases short, with 10 bases between. CDR3 size: 16 residues. Germline CDR1 SEHNR, CDR2 FQNEAQ (reference sequence). The method was immunoSEQ multiplex PCR; TCRdb's version includes in-frame clones alone and lacks a portion of them. This table holds fewer than 250,000 clones, around 78% found once. The sample belongs to a study of cytomegalovirus exposure and HLA in healthy donors. About the research overall: Later, an analysis reported that the roughly 120 validation repertoires had used the same platform as the 550 to 750 first-cohort repertoires.

Study findings and constraints: Most TCR sequences were uncommon, yet certain public TCRs appeared in many donors. A few of the chains that were CMV-associated were confirmed in vitro to be specific for CMV antigens. Subsequent analysis revealed that first-cohort TCR clusters tended to co-occur in the roughly 120 validation repertoires.

Sequencing was done on a sample of PBMCs. This rearrangement joins TRBV7-9 to TRBJ1-3, with a weak D call TRBD1 (5 bases). The source is a woman in her late teens or twenties in good health and CMV-seronegative. The CDR3 nucleotides read TGTGCCAGCAGCTTAGGGGGGGAGCCCTCTGGAAACACCATATATTTT. This codes for CASSLGGEPSGNTIYF.